The 8 T cell receptor beta chains below were found in one sample sequenced in a study of identical twins. TCRdb passed the 5' RACE reads through MiXCR, listing each CDR3 protein once. Of about 920,000 distinct CDR3 sequences detected, 10% to 15% appear once; the ten largest clones hold under 2%. In addition, the sample was reused for a study of yellow fever vaccine responses in identical twins.

Sequenced: PBMCs. Receptors originate from a young woman in good health.

This clonotype has a count of ten or more. The chain combines TRBV5-1 with TRBJ2-1, with D perhaps assigned TRBD1 or TRBD2 (6 bases each). CDR3 length: 15 amino acids. Trimming stripped 3 bases from V and 5 bases from J, with 15 bases between. Germline CDR1 reads SGHRS; CDR2 reads YFSETQ. The CDR3: CASSYGGHGNNEQFF. CDR3 bases: TGCGCCAGCAGCTATGGGGGGCACGGAAACAATGAGCAGTTCTTC.

This clonotype turned up a few times. This sequence joins TRBV4-1 and TRBJ2-1, with TRBD1 as a possible D gene (6 bases). Germline V gives CDR1 MGHRA, CDR2 YSYEKL. With 6 bases removed from V and 7 bases from J, the gap between germline ends came to 16 bases. This CDR3 is built from 14 residues. CDR3 loop: CASRAGNRENEQFF. In DNA form, the CDR3 reads TGCGCCAGCAGGGCAGGGAACAGGGAGAATGAGCAGTTCTTC.

This clonotype was seen ten or more times. The chain carries TRBV7-9 and TRBJ2-7, with D possibly matching TRBD2 (5 bases). Deletions cut 1 base from V and 2 bases from J, with 9 bases between. The CDR3 sequence is 14 residues long. Germline V gives CDR1 SEHNR, CDR2 FQNEAQ (reference sequence). The CDR3 reads CASSLGTYTYEQYF. CDR3 nucleotides: TGTGCCAGCAGCTTAGGGACTTACACCTACGAGCAGTACTTC.

V is TRBV5-1 and J is TRBJ1-2; 7 bases fit TRBD1. Losses at the gene ends were 0 bases for V and 5 bases for J; bases not matched to a gene: 4. There are 14 residues in the CDR3. Germline CDR1 SGHRS, CDR2 YFSETQ. The CDR3 loop is CASSLVVQGYGYTF. In DNA, the CDR3 is TGCGCCAGCAGCTTGGTTGTACAGGGGTATGGCTACACCTTC.

This clonotype was counted ten times or more. The rearrangement joins TRBV29-1 to TRBJ2-1, with 10 bases lining up with TRBD2. Looked up from germline, CDR1 is SQVTM and CDR2 is ANQGSEA. The CDR3 runs to 12 residues. V was clipped by 7 bases and J by 4 bases; unmatched bases: 1. The CDR3 region has the DNA TGCAGCGGAGCGGGGGGGTACAATGAGCAGTTCTTC. Its protein product is CSGAGGYNEQFF.

This clonotype was found a few times. The chain joins TRBV7-9 to TRBJ2-5, with 11 bases matching TRBD2. The germline V gene encodes CDR1 SEHNR and CDR2 FQNEAQ (reference sequence). Germline trimming cut 5 bases from V and 4 bases from J; bases unmatched to any gene: 3. The length of the CDR3 is 14 residues. The CDR3 sequence is CASSTTSGGETQYF. CDR3 DNA: TGTGCCAGCAGCACAACTAGCGGGGGAGAGACCCAGTACTTC.

This chain connects TRBV4-1 to TRBJ2-7; 13 bases match TRBD2. Germline V lookup: CDR1 MGHRA, CDR2 YSYEKL. Germline trimming cut 0 bases from V and 4 bases from J; bases unmatched to any gene: 9. The CDR3 spans 18 residues. CDR3 loop: CASSQDVRTSGRVYEQYF. The CDR3 DNA sequence: TGCGCCAGCAGCCAAGATGTCCGAACTAGCGGGAGGGTATACGAGCAGTACTTC.

This clonotype was detected many times. The chain combines TRBV7-8 with TRBJ1-2; D is possibly TRBD1 (6 bases). The CDR3 consists of 14 residues. Trimming took 5 bases from V and 4 from J, leaving 14 bases between them. Germline V lookup: CDR1 SGHVS, CDR2 FQNEAQ. CDR3 sequence reads: CASSPPDSFYGYTF. Here the CDR3 DNA reads TGTGCCAGCAGCCCCCCGGACAGTTTCTATGGCTACACCTTC.